Below, 9 T cell receptor beta chains from the same sample are listed, as sequenced in a study of beta chain features in type 1 diabetes. Expressed TCRB transcripts were sequenced after all isolated RNA was converted to cDNA. Profiling relied on immunoSEQ multiplex PCR, and the TCRdb table lists in-frame clones only, not all of them. The sample lists 90,000 to 110,000 clones; 40% were seen once. Sequenced input: stem cell memory CD4+ T cells from blood. The receptors stem from a young woman in good health.

V usage is TRBV5-6 and J usage is TRBJ1-6; no definite D call. Germline-derived CDR1 and CDR2 are SGHDT and YYEEEE. The CDR3 extends over 13 amino acids. V was pared by 0 bases and J by 11 bases, with 9 bases between. The CDR3 sequence: CASSLEGGPPLHF. CDR3 bases: TGTGCCAGCAGCTTGGAAGGTGGGCCACCCCTCCACTTT.

This chain connects TRBV30 to TRBJ1-3; D is uncertain. The CDR3 has 16 residues. Germline V CDR1 and CDR2: GTSNPN, SVGIG (reference sequence). Trimming left V 0 bases short and J 0 bases short, with 12 bases between. The CDR3 bases are TGTGCCTGGAGTGTACGCCGAGGTTTCTCTGGAAACACCATATATTTT. This sequence encodes CAWSVRRGFSGNTIYF. The whole variable domain, filled in from reference TRBV30 and TRBJ1-3, reads SQTIHQWPATLVQPVGSPLSLECTVEGTSNPNLYWYRQAAGRGLQLLFYSVGIGQISSEVPQNLSASRPQDRQFILSSKKLLLSDSGFYLCAWSVRRGFSGNTIYFGEGSWLTVV.

This sequence joins TRBV4-2 and TRBJ2-2, with 7 nucleotides matching TRBD2. V shed 1 base, J shed 1 base, and the junction held 3 bases outside the gene matches. Germline CDR1 is LGHNA and CDR2 is YNFKEQ. The CDR3 is made up of 16 amino acids. The CDR3, as DNA: TGTGCCAGCAGCCAAGCGGGAGGCTTGAACACCGGGGAGCTGTTTTTT. The encoded protein is CASSQAGGLNTGELFF.

This clone was seen only once. The chain couples TRBV7-9 to TRBJ2-1; D gene uncertain. The CDR3 contains 13 residues. Germline V gene lookup returns CDR1 SEHNR and CDR2 FQNEAQ (reference sequence). V was trimmed by 5 bases and J by 5 bases, leaving 10 bases between them. CDR3 residues: CASSPDWNNEQFF. The CDR3 DNA sequence: TGTGCCAGCAGCCCTGACTGGAACAATGAGCAGTTCTTC.

The chain is built from TRBV10-2 and TRBJ2-3; 13 nucleotides match TRBD2. Germline CDR1 reads WSHSY; CDR2 reads SAAADI. Trimming at V came to 6 bases and at J to 3 bases, leaving 0 bases not matched to a gene. The length of the CDR3 is 14 residues. In nucleotides, the CDR3 is TGCGCCAGCAGACTAGCGGGAGGGACAGATACGCAGTATTTT. Translation gives CASRLAGGTDTQYF.

This chain links TRBV5-1 with TRBJ1-2; D may be TRBD1 (6 bases). V gave up 3 bases and J gave up 1 base, with 19 bases separating them. Germline V gene sequence: CDR1 SGHRS, CDR2 YFSETQ. The CDR3 is made up of 17 amino acids. The CDR3 DNA follows: TGCGCCAGCAGCTCGACCGCGGGGGGGGCGCTTAACTATGGCTACACCTTC. It encodes CASSSTAGGALNYGYTF.

The chain couples TRBV11-2 to TRBJ2-1, with D possibly TRBD2 on 5 matching bases. The CDR3 consists of 15 residues. V was cut by 5 bases and J by 2 bases, with 13 bases left in between. Looked up from germline, CDR1 is SGHAT and CDR2 is FQNNGV. The CDR3 loop is CASSPAAGPYNEQFF. The CDR3 nucleotides are TGTGCCAGCAGCCCCGCCGCGGGCCCCTACAATGAGCAGTTCTTC. Full variable domain (outside the CDR3, taken from reference TRBV11-2 and TRBJ2-1): EAGVAQSPRYKIIEKRQSVAFWCNPISGHATLYWYQQILGQGPKLLIQFQNNGVVDDSQLPKDRFSAERLKGVDSTLKIQPAKLEDSAVYLCASSPAAGPYNEQFFGPGTRLTVL.

Only a few counts were recorded for this clone. The chain couples TRBV4-2 to TRBJ2-5; the D is unclear. The CDR3 runs 13 residues. The germline V gene has CDR1 LGHNA and CDR2 YNFKEQ. Trimming shortened V by 4 bases and J by 4 bases, and 10 bases separated the two germline ends. DNA for the CDR3: TGTGCCAGCAGCCTTACACCCTCAGAGACCCAGTACTTC. This translates into CASSLTPSETQYF.

The chain recombines TRBV28 with TRBJ2-7, with D possibly matching TRBD1 (7 bases). Germline values: CDR1 MDHEN, CDR2 SYDVKM. This CDR3 is 15 amino acids long. V shed 6 bases and J shed 2 bases, with 17 bases lying between them. This CDR3 is CASRTQGGGPYEQYF. In nucleotides, the CDR3 is TGTGCCAGCAGGACCCAGGGGGGCGGGCCCTACGAGCAGTACTTC.